A few counts support the clone carrying this TCR beta chain. Its antigen is still unknown. It was with a sample-barcoded 5' primer and a J-beta primer mix that a second PCR of about 7 to 12 cycles was run. Each cDNA molecule was tagged by a template-switch adaptor that had 12 random nucleotides. TCRdb passed the 5' RACE reads through MiXCR, listing each CDR3 protein once. The sample contains some 1.8 million distinct CDR3 sequences, 39% of which appear only once. Germline CDR1 and CDR2: DFQATT and SNEGSKA (reference sequence). The length of the CDR3 is 13 residues. V was trimmed by 0 bases and J by 5 bases, leaving 10 bases between them. The sample comes from a study of blood T cells in healthy people across ages. Study-wide context: The template switching approach captured approximately one barcoded beta molecule for every two T cells. General study results and limits: Greater diversity and more naive CD4+ cells were seen in long-lived donors than in aged donors. Diversity figures based on one million T cells were deemed too low.

Specimen: blood. This TCR was sampled from a human donor in good health. The chain combines TRBV20-1 with TRBJ2-5; D is perhaps TRBD1 (5 bases). For the CDR3, the DNA is TGCAGTGCTAGAGAGGGCAGGGTGGAGACCCAGTACTTC. It encodes CSAREGRVETQYF.